The next 7 T cell receptor beta chains were all read from a single sample in a study of T-cell reconstitution after alpha-beta-depleted transplantation in children. Construction of the TCRbeta library involved unique molecular identifiers. TCRdb processed the PCR reads anew with MiXCR; each CDR3 protein has one entry. The sample has 600,000 to 700,000 distinct CDR3 sequences, roughly 17% seen once; the top ten hold approximately 1%. The starting material was PBMCs from the stem cell graft donor, obtained from the stem cell graft. These receptor sequences come from a human donor who donated a stem cell graft to a child with acute myeloid leukemia.

J is TRBJ2-5 and V is TRBV24-1; 9 positions match TRBD1. The CDR3 contains 16 residues. The J segment lost 2 bases and the V segment lost 7 bases, leaving 10 bases of the junction unmatched. CDR1 and CDR2 (germline): KGHDR, SFDVKD. The CDR3 coding sequence is TGTGCCACCAGCGGACAGGGGAGAAGGGGACAAGAGACCCAGTACTTC. As protein: CATSGQGRRGQETQYF.

At least ten counts were recorded for this clonotype. The CDR3 bases are TGTGCCAGCAGTCCTACAGGGATCGCGACTGGCTACACCTTC. Encoded protein: CASSPTGIATGYTF. The rearrangement joins TRBV12-3 or TRBV12-4 to TRBJ1-2; D may be TRBD1 (6 bases). V lost 5 bases to trimming and J lost 7 bases, with 17 bases between them. The CDR3 sequence is 14 residues long.

This clonotype was recorded a few times. V gene TRBV5-1 combines with J gene TRBJ2-1, with 8 bases fitting TRBD1. This CDR3 has 16 residues. Germline trimming cut 0 bases from V and 10 bases from J; bases unmatched to any gene: 12. Looked up from germline, CDR1 is SGHRS and CDR2 is YFSETQ. The CDR3 nucleotides read TGCGCCAGCAGCTTGGGGGTTGGCGGACAGGGATCCGAGCAGTTCTTC. Translating it yields CASSLGVGGQGSEQFF.

There are many counts of this clonotype. The rearrangement uses TRBV12-3 or TRBV12-4 and TRBJ2-7, with 7 nucleotides matching TRBD1. Trimming removed 6 bases from V and 1 base from J; junction bases left unmatched: 6. The CDR3 loop spans 14 amino acids. The CDR3 DNA follows: TGTGCCAGCAGCCCTCGACAGGGATCCTACGAGCAGTACGTC. This encodes CASSPRQGSYEQYV.

CDR3 sequence (DNA): TGTGCCAGCAGTTTCCGGACCGGGACAGGGCTCTCCTACGAGCAGTACGTC. Protein product: CASSFRTGTGLSYEQYV. This sequence joins TRBV28 and TRBJ2-7; TRBD1 matches 9 bases. The CDR3 has 17 residues. Trimming removed 3 bases from V and 0 bases from J; junction bases left unmatched: 9. Germline V gene sequence: CDR1 MDHEN, CDR2 SYDVKM.

In its sample, this clonotype was seen many times. The chain carries TRBV29-1 and TRBJ2-7; the D gene is possibly TRBD1 (6 bases). Deletions cut 7 bases from V and 2 bases from J, with 12 bases between. Germline V gene lookup returns CDR1 SQVTM and CDR2 ANQGSEA. The CDR3 has 12 amino acids. The CDR3 coding sequence is TGCAGCGCCCAACAGGGCACCTACGAGCAGTACTTC. Amino acid sequence: CSAQQGTYEQYF.

The J gene is TRBJ2-1, the V gene TRBV7-2; weak D call: TRBD1 (6 bases). CDR3 length: 14 residues. Between the trimmed V and J ends, which lost 5 bases and 5 bases, there was a span of 13 bases. CDR1 and CDR2 (germline): SGHTA, FQGNSA. The CDR3 DNA reads TGTGCCAGCAGCCCAGGGCAGGGGCACAATGAGCAGTTCTTC. This codes for CASSPGQGHNEQFF.